The rows below give T cell receptor beta chains drawn from one sample of a study of cytomegalovirus exposure and HLA in healthy donors. Libraries were prepared by immunoSEQ multiplex PCR; TCRdb keeps only in-frame clonotypes and omits some of them. Here the sample spans more than 45,000 clones, roughly 76% being singletons. The specimen sequenced was PBMCs. The receptor source for this set is a woman aged 40 to 49 in good health and CMV-seropositive. CDR3s include the opening cysteine and the closing phenylalanine or tryptophan. A D gene is named only where the DNA matches it firmly. Only part of the rows carry a size: once, few, many, or a class if the clone is expanded.

d_gene,abundance,j_gene,v_gene,CDR3nt,CDR3aa
.,few,TRBJ1-2,TRBV28,TGTGCCAGCAGTTATGCTGGCAGGGAAGGCGACGGCTACACCTTC,CASSYAGREGDGYTF
TRBD1,.,TRBJ2-1,TRBV7-2,TGTGCCAGCAGCTCTACCTCAGGGGGTTGGGTCCATGAGCAGTTCTTC,CASSSTSGGWVHEQFF
.,.,TRBJ1-6,TRBV7-8,TGTGCCAGCAGCCCAGGGGCCCGAGGGGTTTCACCCCTCCACTTT,CASSPGARGVSPLHF
.,.,TRBJ1-2,TRBV7-9,TGTGCCAGCAGCTTAGTCCGGGGGAGCTACACCTTC,CASSLVRGSYTF
TRBD1,once,TRBJ2-3,TRBV5-1,TGCGCCAGCAGCTTACAGGGGATAGGGACAGATACGCAGTATTTT,CASSLQGIGTDTQYF
TRBD2,.,TRBJ2-7,TRBV28,TGTGCCAGCAGCGGGGCGGGGGTCGGCGAGCAGTACTTC,CASSGAGVGEQYF
.,.,TRBJ2-3,TRBV9,TGTGCCAGCAGCGTAGGGGACACCTCGGATACGCAGTATTTT,CASSVGDTSDTQYF
TRBD1,.,TRBJ1-2,TRBV7-3,TGTGCCAGCAGCTTATCCGACAGGGACTATGGCTACACCTTC,CASSLSDRDYGYTF
.,.,TRBJ2-2,TRBV2,TGTGCCAGCAGCGGAATCCGGGTCGAAGACACCGGGGAGCTGTTTTTT,CASSGIRVEDTGELFF
TRBD1,.,TRBJ2-5,TRBV5-1,TGCGCCAGCAGCAGGACAGGGGAAGAGACCCAGTACTTC,CASSRTGEETQYF
TRBD2,.,TRBJ2-1,TRBV20-1,TGCAGTGCTCCTTTCGGGGGGAAGCAGTTCTTC,CSAPFGGKQFF
.,few,TRBJ2-5,TRBV7-2,TGTGCCAGCAGCCAAGGGGGTGGGGCGAGGCGAGAGACCCAGTACTTC,CASSQGGGARRETQYF
.,.,TRBJ2-7,TRBV6-5,TGTGCCAGCAGTTACCGTCCGTTCTCCTACGAGCAGTACTTC,CASSYRPFSYEQYF
.,.,TRBJ1-2,TRBV7-2,TGTGCCAGCAGCTACCTTGGCGGGGGCGACTATGGCTACACCTTC,CASSYLGGGDYGYTF
.,.,TRBJ1-2,TRBV7-9,TGTGCCAGCAGGTCCCTCGCGGATGGCTACACCTTC,CASRSLADGYTF
.,few,TRBJ1-1,TRBV9,TGTGCCAGCAGCACGACTCCCGGCGGCACTGAAGCTTTCTTT,CASSTTPGGTEAFF
.,.,TRBJ1-1,TRBV9,TGTGCCAGCAGCCCGAATGAAGCTTTCGGTGAAGCTTTCTTT,CASSPNEAFGEAFF
TRBD1,.,TRBJ1-4,TRBV4-3,TGCGCCAGCAGCCAAGATTCAGGGGGGAATGAAAAACTGTTTTTT,CASSQDSGGNEKLFF
.,.,TRBJ2-7,TRBV10-1,TGCGCCAGCATTAATCAGGGCAGACAATCCTACGAGCAGTACTTC,CASINQGRQSYEQYF
.,.,TRBJ2-7,TRBV13,TGTGCCAGCAGCTCCCCCGGCTACGAGCAGTACTTC,CASSSPGYEQYF
TRBD1,.,TRBJ2-7,TRBV14,TGTGCCAGCAGCCGCAGACAGGGGGCGTTACACGAGCAGTACTTC,CASSRRQGALHEQYF